The rows below give T cell receptor beta chains drawn from one sample of a study of cytomegalovirus exposure and HLA in healthy donors. TCRdb keeps only in-frame clones here, not all; method: immunoSEQ multiplex PCR. This table has 85,000 to 120,000 clones, roughly 80% appearing once. Sequencing was done on a sample of PBMCs. The receptors originated from a male donor in good health and CMV-seropositive. Both conserved end residues are trimmed from each CDR3. Fields, in order: CDR3 length, V gene, CDR3 protein.

>13|TRBV5-4
ASSLRQGGTYEQY
>13|TRBV6-1
ASSALAGTTGELF
>14|TRBV7-9
ASSFQSTGVSNEQF
>14|TRBV7-2
ASSLRRTSGRYEQY
>12|TRBV2
ASSASGSTPDRN
>13|TRBV4-3
ASSQDVGLPYEQY
>13|TRBV7-9
ASSPDRGGAETQY
>11|TRBV7-3
ASSFSLNSPLH
>9|TRBV29-1
SARWNTEAF
>14|TRBV4-2
ASSQAGTSNTGELF
>10|TRBV18
ASSPGGSEAF
>13|TRBV6-5
ASTPGGTGANVLT
>15|TRBV5-6
ASSLVRAGVIPYEQY
>9|TRBV28
ASSTPYEQY
>14|TRBV14
ASSRLRSFPSDTQY
>10|TRBV2
ASKGHGSEQY
>13|TRBV4-1
ASSQDEQFPQAQY
>13|TRBV7-3
ASSLLGSDGETQY
>11|TRBV28
ASSLTAGEKLF
>14|TRBV5-1
ASSLGFGTGVDGYT
>11|TRBV18
ASSTDISYEQY
>12|TRBV11-2
ASSSYGLADEQF
>12|TRBV4-1
ASSQEADNYGYT
>10|TRBV19
ASTPRAGELF
>11|TRBV7-3
ASSPGGDYGYT
>11|TRBV28
ASQFRLAGELF
>9|TRBV7-9
ASSPRFEQY
>14|TRBV7-2
ASSLVSGRSYNEQF
>11|TRBV29-1
SVRSGRNYEQY
>14|TRBV7-6
ASSLTGASVYNEQF